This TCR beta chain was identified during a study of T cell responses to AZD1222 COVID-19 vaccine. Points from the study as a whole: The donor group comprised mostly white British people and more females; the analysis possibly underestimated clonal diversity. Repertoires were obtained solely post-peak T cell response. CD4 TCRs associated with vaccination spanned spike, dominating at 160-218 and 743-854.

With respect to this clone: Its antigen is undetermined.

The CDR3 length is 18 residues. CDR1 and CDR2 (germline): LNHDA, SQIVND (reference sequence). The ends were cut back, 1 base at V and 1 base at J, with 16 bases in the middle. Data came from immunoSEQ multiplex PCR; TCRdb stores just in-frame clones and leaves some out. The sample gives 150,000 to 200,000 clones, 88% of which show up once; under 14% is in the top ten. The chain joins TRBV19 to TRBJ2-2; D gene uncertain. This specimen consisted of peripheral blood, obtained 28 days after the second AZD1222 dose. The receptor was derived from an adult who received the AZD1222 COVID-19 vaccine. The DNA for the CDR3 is TGTGCCAGTAGTATAGGGTTGTGGCAGGCTCGGAACACCGGGGAGCTGTTTTTT. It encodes CASSIGLWQARNTGELFF.